This T cell receptor (beta chain) was observed in a study of long-term antiretroviral therapy in people with HIV. This was the immunoSEQ v3.0 assay at survey level. For each individual sample, sequencing targeted roughly 40,000-50,000 T-cell genomes. The repertoire was sequenced with immunoSEQ multiplex PCR; TCRdb's copy has only in-frame clones and lacks some. The sample shows approximately 12,000 clones, around three quarters of them seen only once. People in the study who had HIV all got their treatment in the United States. V lost 5 bases and J lost 13, with 12 bases in between. The CDR3 is 11 amino acids. Looked up from germline, CDR1 is PRHDT and CDR2 is FYEKMQ (reference sequence). General study results and limits: Repertoires in HIV (unlike those of controls) had narrower CDR3 length ranges.

As regards this clone: Its target is not known.

This clonotype was sampled from a man aged 40-55 years with HIV. The chain is built from TRBV13 and TRBJ2-1; TRBD1 might be the D (6 bases). The source material was unsorted PBMCs, sampled about 3.3 years before starting antiretroviral therapy. This CDR3 is CASSTRTVQFF. The CDR3 DNA sequence: TGTGCCAGCAGCACCCGGACAGTCCAGTTCTTC.